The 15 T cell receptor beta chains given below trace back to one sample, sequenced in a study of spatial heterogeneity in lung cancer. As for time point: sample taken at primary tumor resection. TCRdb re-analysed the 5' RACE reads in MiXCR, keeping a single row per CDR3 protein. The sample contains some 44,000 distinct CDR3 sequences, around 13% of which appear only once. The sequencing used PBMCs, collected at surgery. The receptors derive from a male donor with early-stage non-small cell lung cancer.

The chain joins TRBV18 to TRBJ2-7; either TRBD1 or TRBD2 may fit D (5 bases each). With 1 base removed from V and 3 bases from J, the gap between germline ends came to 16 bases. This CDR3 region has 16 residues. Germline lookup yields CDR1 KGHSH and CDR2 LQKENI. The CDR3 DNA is TGTGCCAGCTCACCACAAGGAGGACATGCGAACTACGAGCAGTACTTC. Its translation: CASSPQGGHANYEQYF. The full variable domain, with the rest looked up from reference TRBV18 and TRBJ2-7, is NAGVMQNPRHLVRRRGQEARLRCSPMKGHSHVYWYRQLPEEGLKFMVYLQKENIIDESGMPKERFSAEFPKEGPSILRIQQVVRGDSAAYFCASSPQGGHANYEQYFGPGTRLTVT.

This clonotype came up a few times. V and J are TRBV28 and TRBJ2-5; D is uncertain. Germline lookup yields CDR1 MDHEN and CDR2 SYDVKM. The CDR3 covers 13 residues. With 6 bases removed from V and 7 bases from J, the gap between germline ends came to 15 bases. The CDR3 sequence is CASSPDGRPTQYF. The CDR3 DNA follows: TGTGCCAGCAGCCCGGACGGACGCCCGACCCAGTACTTC.

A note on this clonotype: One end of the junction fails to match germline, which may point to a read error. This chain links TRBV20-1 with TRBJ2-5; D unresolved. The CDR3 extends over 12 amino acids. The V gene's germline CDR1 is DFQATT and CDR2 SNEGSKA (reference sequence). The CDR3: CSASWQKETRYF. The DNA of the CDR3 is TGCAGTGCTAGTTGGCAGAAAGAGACCCGGTACTTC.

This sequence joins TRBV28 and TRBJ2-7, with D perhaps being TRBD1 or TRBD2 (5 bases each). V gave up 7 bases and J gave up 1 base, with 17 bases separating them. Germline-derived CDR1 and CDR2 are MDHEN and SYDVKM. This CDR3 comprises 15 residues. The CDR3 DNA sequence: TGTGCCAGCACTGACTGGGGCGGGCCTTCCTACGAGCAGTACTTC. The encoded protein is CASTDWGGPSYEQYF.

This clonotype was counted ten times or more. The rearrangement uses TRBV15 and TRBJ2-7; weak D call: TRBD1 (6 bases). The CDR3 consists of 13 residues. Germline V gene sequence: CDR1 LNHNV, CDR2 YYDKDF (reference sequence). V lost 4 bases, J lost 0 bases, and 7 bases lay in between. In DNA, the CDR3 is TGTGCCACCAGCAACAGGGACTCCTACGAGCAGTACTTC. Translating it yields CATSNRDSYEQYF.

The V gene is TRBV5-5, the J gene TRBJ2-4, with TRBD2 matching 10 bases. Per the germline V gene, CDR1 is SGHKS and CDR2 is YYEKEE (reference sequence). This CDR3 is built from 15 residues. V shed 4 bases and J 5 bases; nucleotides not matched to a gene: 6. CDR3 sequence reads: CASSTLAGEQNIQYF. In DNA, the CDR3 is TGTGCCAGCAGCACGCTAGCGGGAGAGCAAAACATTCAGTACTTC.

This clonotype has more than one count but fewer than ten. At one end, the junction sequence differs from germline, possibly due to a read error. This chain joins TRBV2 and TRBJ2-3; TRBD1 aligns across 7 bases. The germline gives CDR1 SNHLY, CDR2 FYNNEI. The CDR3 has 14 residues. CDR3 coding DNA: TGTGCCAGCGGTGACAGGGTAGAGACAGATACGCAGTATTTT. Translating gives CASGDRVETDTQYF.

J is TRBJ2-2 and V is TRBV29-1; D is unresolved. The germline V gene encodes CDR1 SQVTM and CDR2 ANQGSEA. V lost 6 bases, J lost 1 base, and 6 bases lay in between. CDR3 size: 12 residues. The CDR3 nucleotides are TGCAGCGTCGAGCAGAACACCGGGGAGCTGTTTTTT. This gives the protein CSVEQNTGELFF.

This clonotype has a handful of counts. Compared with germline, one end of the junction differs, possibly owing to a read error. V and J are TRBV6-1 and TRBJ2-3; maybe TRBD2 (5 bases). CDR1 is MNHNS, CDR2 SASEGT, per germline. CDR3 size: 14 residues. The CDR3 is CASRDLGITDTQYF. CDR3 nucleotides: TGTGCCAGCAGGGACTTGGGGATTACAGACACGCAGTATTTT.

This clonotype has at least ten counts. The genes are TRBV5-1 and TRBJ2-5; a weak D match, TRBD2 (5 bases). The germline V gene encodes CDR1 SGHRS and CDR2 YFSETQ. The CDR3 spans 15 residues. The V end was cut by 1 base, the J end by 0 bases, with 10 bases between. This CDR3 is CASSLYRGDQETQYF. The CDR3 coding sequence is TGCGCCAGCAGCTTGTATCGGGGAGACCAAGAGACCCAGTACTTC. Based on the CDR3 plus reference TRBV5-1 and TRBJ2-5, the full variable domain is KAGVTQTPRYLIKTRGQQVTLSCSPISGHRSVSWYQQTPGQGLQFLFEYFSETQRNKGNFPGRFSGRQFSNSRSEMNVSTLELGDSALYLCASSLYRGDQETQYFGPGTRLLVL.

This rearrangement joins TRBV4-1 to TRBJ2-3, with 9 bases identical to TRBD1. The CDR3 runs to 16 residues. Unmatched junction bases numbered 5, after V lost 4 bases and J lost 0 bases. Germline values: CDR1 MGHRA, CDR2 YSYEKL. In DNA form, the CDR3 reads TGCGCCAGCAGCCGTCCGACAGGGGGTAGCACAGATACGCAGTATTTT. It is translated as CASSRPTGGSTDTQYF.

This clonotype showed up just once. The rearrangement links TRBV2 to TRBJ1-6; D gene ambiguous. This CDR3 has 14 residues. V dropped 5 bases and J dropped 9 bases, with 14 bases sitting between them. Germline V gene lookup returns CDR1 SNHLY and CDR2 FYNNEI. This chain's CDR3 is CASSPLTFGSPLHF. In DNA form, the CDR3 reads TGTGCCAGCAGTCCGTTGACTTTTGGTTCACCCCTCCACTTT.

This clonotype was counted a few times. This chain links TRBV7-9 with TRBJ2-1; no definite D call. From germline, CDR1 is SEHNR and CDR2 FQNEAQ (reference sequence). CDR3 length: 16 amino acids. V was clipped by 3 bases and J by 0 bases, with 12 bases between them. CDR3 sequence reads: CASSFILVSSYNEQFF. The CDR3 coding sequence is TGTGCCAGCAGCTTTATCCTGGTGAGCTCCTACAATGAGCAGTTCTTC.

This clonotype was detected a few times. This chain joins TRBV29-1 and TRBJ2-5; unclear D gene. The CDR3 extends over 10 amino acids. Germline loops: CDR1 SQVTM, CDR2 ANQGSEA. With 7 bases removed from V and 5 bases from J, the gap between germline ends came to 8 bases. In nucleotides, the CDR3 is TGCAGCGGCTTCATTGAGACCCAGTACTTC. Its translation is CSGFIETQYF.

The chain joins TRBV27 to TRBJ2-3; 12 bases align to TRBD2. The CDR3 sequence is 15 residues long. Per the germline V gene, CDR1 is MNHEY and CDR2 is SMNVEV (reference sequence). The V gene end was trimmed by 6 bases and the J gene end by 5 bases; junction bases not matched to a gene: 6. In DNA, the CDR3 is TGTGCCAGCAGACTAGCGGGGGGTCGGGGAGATACGCAGTATTTT. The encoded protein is CASRLAGGRGDTQYF.